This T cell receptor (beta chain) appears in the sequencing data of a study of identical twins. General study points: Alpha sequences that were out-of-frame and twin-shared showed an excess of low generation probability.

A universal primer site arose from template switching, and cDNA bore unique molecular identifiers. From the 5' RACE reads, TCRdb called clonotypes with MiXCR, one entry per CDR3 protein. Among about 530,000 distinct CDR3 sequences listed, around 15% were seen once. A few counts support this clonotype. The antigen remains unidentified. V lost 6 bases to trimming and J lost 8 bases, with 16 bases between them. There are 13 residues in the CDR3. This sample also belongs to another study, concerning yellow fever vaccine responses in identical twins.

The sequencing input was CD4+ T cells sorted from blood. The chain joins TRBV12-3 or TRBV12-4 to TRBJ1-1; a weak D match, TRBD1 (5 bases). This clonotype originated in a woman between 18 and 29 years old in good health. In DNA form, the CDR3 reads TGTGCCAGCAGCCCGCCCCCGACAGAGGAAGCTTTCTTT. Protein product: CASSPPPTEEAFF.